This is a list of T cell receptor beta chains from one sample in a study of shared clonotypes between healthy human individuals. The data were produced by immunoSEQ multiplex PCR, yet TCRdb's version contains in-frame clones alone and is incomplete. This sample has 950,000 to 1,300,000 clones, with about 75% found just once. Sequences were obtained from memory CD4+ T cells sorted from blood. These receptors were collected from a man aged 18 to 30 in good health. Each CDR3 is given with its conserved first and last residue. The order of the fields is V gene, D gene, clone size, J gene, CDR3 DNA, CDR3 protein. D genes are given only for firm matches. Size is stated for part of the rows, as once, few or many counts, or as a class when the clone is expanded.

v_gene: TRBV5-4; d_gene: -; abundance: -; j_gene: TRBJ2-7; CDR3nt: TGTGCCAGCAGCTTGTCCCTTACCTCCTACGAGCAGTACTTC; CDR3aa: CASSLSLTSYEQYF
v_gene: TRBV27; d_gene: TRBD2; abundance: -; j_gene: TRBJ2-3; CDR3nt: TGTGCCAGCAGTTTAGCGAGCGGGGGGCGGCCAGATACGCAGTATTTT; CDR3aa: CASSLASGGRPDTQYF
v_gene: TRBV6-5; d_gene: TRBD2; abundance: -; j_gene: TRBJ2-7; CDR3nt: TGTGCCAGTGCGGGAGATGGCGAGCAGTACTTC; CDR3aa: CASAGDGEQYF
v_gene: TRBV5-1; d_gene: -; abundance: -; j_gene: TRBJ2-7; CDR3nt: TGCGCCAGCAGCTTGGGACAGGAGGTCCACGAGCAGTACTTC; CDR3aa: CASSLGQEVHEQYF
v_gene: TRBV5-4; d_gene: TRBD1; abundance: many; j_gene: TRBJ2-7; CDR3nt: TGTGCCAGCAGCCCGGGACAGTCTTACGAGCAGTACTTC; CDR3aa: CASSPGQSYEQYF
v_gene: TRBV10-3; d_gene: TRBD1; abundance: -; j_gene: TRBJ2-5; CDR3nt: TGTGCCATCAGCCAGGGACAGGGAGAGACCCAGTACTTC; CDR3aa: CAISQGQGETQYF
v_gene: TRBV7-2; d_gene: -; abundance: -; j_gene: TRBJ1-1; CDR3nt: TGTGCCAGCAGCTTAGAAGCTAACACTGAAGCTTTCTTT; CDR3aa: CASSLEANTEAFF
v_gene: TRBV7-2; d_gene: -; abundance: -; j_gene: TRBJ2-3; CDR3nt: TGTGCCAGCAGCCTCCCGAGGCCCAGCACAGATACGCAGTATTTT; CDR3aa: CASSLPRPSTDTQYF
v_gene: TRBV6-1; d_gene: -; abundance: -; j_gene: TRBJ2-4; CDR3nt: TGTGCCAGCAGCCCTCAGAAAAACATTCAGTACTTC; CDR3aa: CASSPQKNIQYF
v_gene: TRBV12-1; d_gene: -; abundance: once; j_gene: TRBJ1-6; CDR3nt: TGTGCCAGCAGCTTTCCGGACAGATATAATTCACCCCTCCACTTT; CDR3aa: CASSFPDRYNSPLHF
v_gene: TRBV10-3; d_gene: TRBD1; abundance: -; j_gene: TRBJ2-3; CDR3nt: TGTGCCATCAGGCCGGACAGGGGATTAGATACACAGTATTTT; CDR3aa: CAIRPDRGLDTQYF
v_gene: TRBV30; d_gene: TRBD1; abundance: -; j_gene: TRBJ2-2; CDR3nt: TGTGCCTGGCAGCGACAGGGAAGAGGCGGGGAGCTGTTTTTT; CDR3aa: CAWQRQGRGGELFF
v_gene: TRBV7-7; d_gene: -; abundance: -; j_gene: TRBJ2-5; CDR3nt: TGTGCTAGCAGCTCGGATCCCGGACAGACCCAGTACTTC; CDR3aa: CASSSDPGQTQYF
v_gene: TRBV2; d_gene: -; abundance: -; j_gene: TRBJ1-4; CDR3nt: TGTGCCAGCGGCCCGGGGAATCAGGCGTACATAGAAAAACTGTTTTTT; CDR3aa: CASGPGNQAYIEKLFF
v_gene: TRBV7-2; d_gene: TRBD2; abundance: -; j_gene: TRBJ2-7; CDR3nt: TGTGCCAGCAGCTTCCTCCCGGGAGGCGGGAGATCTACGCAGCAGTACTTC; CDR3aa: CASSFLPGGGRSTQQYF
v_gene: TRBV30; d_gene: TRBD2; abundance: -; j_gene: TRBJ2-5; CDR3nt: TGTGCCTGGAGTGTAGGTGGCGGGGGGGAGACCCAGTACTTC; CDR3aa: CAWSVGGGGETQYF
v_gene: TRBV11-2; d_gene: -; abundance: -; j_gene: TRBJ2-3; CDR3nt: TGTGCCAGCAGCTTCGGCCTAAGCACAGATACGCAGTATTTT; CDR3aa: CASSFGLSTDTQYF
v_gene: TRBV30; d_gene: TRBD2; abundance: once; j_gene: TRBJ2-1; CDR3nt: TGTGCCTGTTCAGCGGGGAACTCCTACAATGAGCAGTTCTTC; CDR3aa: CACSAGNSYNEQFF
v_gene: TRBV5-4; d_gene: TRBD1; abundance: -; j_gene: TRBJ2-5; CDR3nt: TGTGCCAGCAGCTTGAGGGGACAGGGTCAAGAGACCCAGTACTTC; CDR3aa: CASSLRGQGQETQYF
v_gene: TRBV6-5; d_gene: TRBD2; abundance: -; j_gene: TRBJ2-7; CDR3nt: TGTGCCAGCAGATCGCCGGGACTACCTTGGGAGTACTTC; CDR3aa: CASRSPGLPWEYF
v_gene: TRBV7-2; d_gene: TRBD1; abundance: -; j_gene: TRBJ1-6; CDR3nt: TGTGCCAGCAGCCCAGGAAGACAGGGTGCCAATTCACCCCTCCACTTT; CDR3aa: CASSPGRQGANSPLHF
v_gene: TRBV30; d_gene: -; abundance: -; j_gene: TRBJ2-1; CDR3nt: TGTGCCTGGGTACAGGGCATCTCCTACAATGAGCAGTTCTTC; CDR3aa: CAWVQGISYNEQFF
v_gene: TRBV10-2; d_gene: TRBD2; abundance: many; j_gene: TRBJ2-2; CDR3nt: TGCGCCAGCACGACTAGCGGGAGTAGGATCACCGGGGAGCTGTTTTTT; CDR3aa: CASTTSGSRITGELFF
v_gene: TRBV5-6; d_gene: -; abundance: once; j_gene: TRBJ1-2; CDR3nt: TGTGCCAGCAGCTTGGGGGGAAGGTACAACTATGGCTACACCTTC; CDR3aa: CASSLGGRYNYGYTF
v_gene: TRBV30; d_gene: TRBD2; abundance: -; j_gene: TRBJ2-3; CDR3nt: TGTGCCTGGAGTGTAACGCGGGGGGCCAGAGATACGCAGTATTTT; CDR3aa: CAWSVTRGARDTQYF
v_gene: TRBV5-1; d_gene: -; abundance: -; j_gene: TRBJ2-6; CDR3nt: TGCGCCAGCAGCTTGGGCAGCTCTGGGGCCAACGTCCTGACTTTC; CDR3aa: CASSLGSSGANVLTF
v_gene: TRBV27; d_gene: -; abundance: few; j_gene: TRBJ1-2; CDR3nt: TGTGCCAGCGGCCCTGGGAGGCTCGACTATGGCTACACCTTC; CDR3aa: CASGPGRLDYGYTF
v_gene: TRBV5-5; d_gene: TRBD2; abundance: -; j_gene: TRBJ2-3; CDR3nt: TGTGCCAGCAGCGCTGGGACTAGCGGGGGGATTAGCACAGATACGCAGTATTTT; CDR3aa: CASSAGTSGGISTDTQYF
v_gene: TRBV14; d_gene: -; abundance: -; j_gene: TRBJ1-4; CDR3nt: TGTGCCAGCAGCCTCCTACGGGGTGCGGAGGAAAAACTGTTTTTT; CDR3aa: CASSLLRGAEEKLFF